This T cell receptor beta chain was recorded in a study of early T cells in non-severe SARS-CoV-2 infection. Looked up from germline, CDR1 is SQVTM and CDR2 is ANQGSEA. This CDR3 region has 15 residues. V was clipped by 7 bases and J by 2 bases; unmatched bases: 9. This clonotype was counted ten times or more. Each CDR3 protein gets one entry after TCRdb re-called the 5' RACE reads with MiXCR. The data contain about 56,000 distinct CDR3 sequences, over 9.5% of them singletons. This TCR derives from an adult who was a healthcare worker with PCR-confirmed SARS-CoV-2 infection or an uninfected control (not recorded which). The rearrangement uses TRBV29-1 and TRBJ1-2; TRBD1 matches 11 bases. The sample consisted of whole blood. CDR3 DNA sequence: TGCAGCGCAACGGACAGGGGGCGGCCCAACTATGGCTACACCTTC. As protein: CSATDRGRPNYGYTF.